Listed below are T cell receptor beta chains from one sample, sequenced in a study of Tregs in tolerant kidney transplant recipients. The assay was immunoSEQ multiplex PCR, and TCRdb's table has in-frame clones only and misses some. The sample holds some 57,000 clones, roughly nine tenths seen once. Here the sequenced sample was CD8+ T cells from blood (PBMCs), taken 24 months after the transplant. The source is a human patient who received a combined kidney and bone marrow transplant. Some T cells may be the graft donor's. Both conserved end residues are part of each CDR3. D genes are given only for firm matches. Only some rows state a clone size, as once, few, many or a class for expanded clones.

clone_size | j_call | d_call | v_call | cdr3_aa | cdr3_nt
- | TRBJ1-3 | - | TRBV29-1 | CSVEEGLGNTIYF | TGCAGCGTTGAAGAGGGGCTTGGAAACACCATATATTTT
- | TRBJ2-3 | - | TRBV4-3 | CASSQEEAPPVGGPGDTQYF | TGCGCCAGCAGCCAAGAAGAAGCACCCCCTGTGGGGGGGCCAGGAGATACGCAGTATTTT
- | TRBJ2-5 | TRBD2 | TRBV5-6 | CASSFSGGAPKTQYF | TGTGCCAGCAGCTTCAGCGGGGGGGCCCCCAAGACCCAGTACTTC
- | TRBJ1-2 | TRBD1 | TRBV5-5 | CASSWTGGGYGYTF | TGTGCCAGCAGCTGGACAGGGGGCGGGTATGGCTACACCTTC
few | TRBJ2-1 | TRBD2 | TRBV13 | CASSLTSGAKFSYNEQFF | TGTGCCAGCAGCCTGACTAGCGGGGCTAAATTCTCCTACAATGAGCAGTTCTTC
- | TRBJ2-5 | - | TRBV15 | CATSSGPGAQYF | TGTGCCACCAGCTCCGGGCCCGGGGCCCAGTACTTC
- | TRBJ2-1 | TRBD2 | TRBV4-1 | CASSPPTSGALNEQFF | TGCGCCAGCAGCCCACCGACTAGCGGGGCCCTCAATGAGCAGTTCTTC
- | TRBJ1-2 | TRBD1 | TRBV5-4 | CASSTVGTGLGYTF | TGTGCCAGCAGCACCGTGGGGACAGGGCTTGGCTACACCTTC
- | TRBJ2-3 | TRBD2 | TRBV5-6 | CASSLELPGLAGVADTQYF | TGTGCCAGCAGCCTCGAATTACCGGGACTAGCGGGGGTTGCAGATACGCAGTATTTT
- | TRBJ2-1 | TRBD2 | TRBV7-6 | CASSFAGGPGNEQFF | TGTGCCAGCAGCTTCGCGGGAGGGCCGGGCAATGAGCAGTTCTTC
- | TRBJ2-2 | - | TRBV9 | CASSPQGGSPGRELFF | TGTGCCAGCAGCCCTCAGGGGGGTAGCCCCGGACGGGAGCTGTTTTTT
- | TRBJ2-1 | TRBD1 | TRBV6-4 | CASSEGQGADEQFF | TGTGCCAGCAGTGAGGGACAGGGGGCCGATGAGCAGTTCTTC
- | TRBJ2-2 | - | TRBV9 | CASSFFSGGPVGELFF | TGTGCCAGCAGCTTTTTCTCAGGGGGGCCGGTCGGGGAGCTGTTTTTT
- | TRBJ2-7 | - | TRBV9 | CASSVGAGRAYEQYF | TGTGCCAGCAGCGTAGGGGCGGGACGAGCCTACGAGCAGTACTTC
- | TRBJ1-2 | TRBD1 | TRBV7-2 | CASSSDRGHGYGYTF | TGTGCCAGCAGCTCCGACAGGGGGCACGGCTATGGCTACACCTTC
- | TRBJ2-7 | TRBD1 | TRBV7-8 | CASRPTGLSSYEQYF | TGTGCCAGCAGACCGACAGGGCTGAGCTCCTACGAGCAGTACTTC
- | TRBJ1-2 | - | TRBV5-1 | CASSLTQDYGYTF | TGCGCCAGCAGCTTAACACAGGACTATGGCTACACCTTC
- | TRBJ2-1 | TRBD2 | TRBV4-1 | CASSQLRTSRNEQFF | TGCGCCAGCAGCCAACTCCGGACTAGCCGCAATGAGCAGTTCTTC
- | TRBJ2-3 | TRBD2 | TRBV13 | CASSSTGSGGSDTQYF | TGTGCCAGCAGTTCCACGGGGAGCGGGGGGTCCGATACGCAGTATTTT
- | TRBJ1-1 | - | TRBV27 | CASSLSHLMNTEAFF | TGTGCCAGCAGTTTATCACACCTCATGAACACTGAAGCTTTCTTT
- | TRBJ2-7 | - | TRBV7-3 | CASSLAGSGEQYF | TGTGCCAGCAGCTTAGCCGGGTCGGGGGAGCAGTACTTC
- | TRBJ2-2 | TRBD1 | TRBV13 | CASSLDRGPRTGELFF | TGTGCCAGCAGCTTGGACAGGGGGCCGAGAACCGGGGAGCTGTTTTTT
- | TRBJ1-4 | - | TRBV5-4 | CASSLDTPGHQDNEKLFF | TGTGCCAGCAGCTTGGATACTCCGGGACATCAGGATAATGAAAAACTGTTTTTT
- | TRBJ2-5 | TRBD1 | TRBV7-9 | CASSGGTGLETQYF | TGTGCCAGCAGCGGAGGGACAGGGTTGGAGACCCAGTACTTC
- | TRBJ1-6 | - | TRBV27 | CASSLMGGYNSPLHF | TGTGCCAGCAGTTTGATGGGGGGGTATAATTCCCCCCTCCACTTT
- | TRBJ2-7 | TRBD2 | TRBV4-3 | CASSLVGLAAYEQYF | TGCGCCAGCAGCCTGGTAGGACTAGCGGCATACGAGCAGTACTTC